These T cell receptor beta chains were read from a single sample in a study of blood T cell repertoires in COVID-19. Produced via immunoSEQ multiplex PCR; TCRdb's table is partial and in-frame only. Here the sample spans about 280,000 clones, approximately 81% being singletons. The source material was PBMCs or T cells enriched from blood (not recorded which). The receptors were sampled from a woman aged 45-65 years who had recovered from COVID-19. Both conserved end residues are part of each CDR3. The D gene is left open where the match is weak. A row's size may be missing; if present it is once, few, many or a size class.

d_call | j_call | v_call | clone_size | cdr3_aa | cdr3_nt
TRBD1 | TRBJ1-4 | TRBV3-1/TRBV3-2 | few | CASSQGTGGNEKLFF | TGTGCCAGCAGCCAAGGGACAGGGGGGAATGAAAAACTGTTTTTT
TRBD1 | TRBJ1-5 | TRBV7-8 | NA | CASSLRDRGSNQPQHF | TGTGCCAGCAGTCTCCGGGACAGGGGAAGCAATCAGCCCCAGCATTTT
NA | TRBJ2-1 | TRBV30 | NA | CAWQQGYNEQFF | TGTGCCTGGCAACAGGGTTACAATGAGCAGTTCTTC
NA | TRBJ2-1 | TRBV30 | NA | CAWSLAGSYNEQFF | TGTGCCTGGAGTCTCGCGGGATCCTACAATGAGCAGTTCTTC
TRBD1 | TRBJ1-6 | TRBV7-9 | NA | CASSSDRIGSPLHF | TGTGCCAGCAGCTCGGACAGGATCGGGTCACCCCTCCACTTT
NA | TRBJ2-3 | TRBV19 | NA | CASSNTGYTDTQYF | TGTGCCAGTAGTAATACCGGTTACACAGATACGCAGTATTTT
NA | TRBJ1-5 | TRBV19 | NA | CASRGTINQPQHF | TGTGCCAGTAGAGGGACAATTAATCAGCCCCAGCATTTT
NA | TRBJ1-1 | TRBV2 | NA | CASIGLGAAEAFF | TGTGCCAGCATTGGTCTGGGGGCGGCTGAAGCTTTCTTT
TRBD1 | TRBJ2-2 | TRBV6-6 | NA | CASSSRQGTNTGELFF | TGTGCCAGCAGTTCCCGACAGGGGACGAACACCGGGGAGCTGTTTTTT
NA | TRBJ1-2 | TRBV12-3/TRBV12-4 | NA | CASSLRRVNGYTF | TGTGCCAGCAGTTTGAGGAGGGTTAATGGCTACACCTTC
NA | TRBJ2-6 | TRBV19 | NA | CASSTFSGANVLTF | TGTGCCAGTAGTACGTTCTCTGGGGCCAACGTCCTGACTTTC
TRBD2 | TRBJ2-1 | TRBV7-2 | NA | CASSRLAGGTYNEQFF | TGTGCCAGCAGCAGACTAGCGGGGGGGACATACAATGAGCAGTTCTTC
TRBD2 | TRBJ2-3 | TRBV2 | NA | CASSEAPPGTSGNAPDTQYF | TGTGCCAGCAGTGAAGCCCCGCCAGGGACTAGCGGGAATGCCCCAGATACGCAGTATTTT
NA | TRBJ1-5 | TRBV3-1/TRBV3-2 | NA | CASSQRHAFDQPQHF | TGTGCCAGCAGCCAAAGACACGCATTCGATCAGCCCCAGCATTTT
TRBD2 | TRBJ2-2 | TRBV3-1/TRBV3-2 | NA | CASSHRGTTTGELFF | TGTGCCAGCAGCCACAGAGGGACTACCACCGGGGAGCTGTTTTTT
NA | TRBJ1-4 | TRBV5-1 | NA | CASSLERSNEKLFF | TGCGCCAGCAGCTTGGAACGGAGTAATGAAAAACTGTTTTTT
NA | TRBJ1-3 | TRBV6-5 | NA | CASRYTGSGNTIYF | TGTGCCAGCAGATACACAGGGTCTGGAAACACCATATATTTT
TRBD2 | TRBJ2-3 | TRBV28 | NA | CASSSPGLAGTHTQYF | TGTGCCAGCAGTTCCCCCGGACTAGCGGGAACCCATACGCAGTATTTT
NA | TRBJ2-3 | TRBV11-3 | NA | CASSLASTSDTQYF | TGTGCCAGCAGCTTAGCCTCTACTTCAGATACGCAGTATTTT
NA | TRBJ1-5 | TRBV6-1 | NA | CASSEEVQYNQPQHF | TGTGCCAGCAGTGAAGAGGTACAGTATAATCAGCCCCAGCATTTT
NA | TRBJ2-2 | TRBV19 | NA | CASSIGHANTGELFF | TGTGCCAGTAGTATAGGGCATGCGAACACCGGGGAGCTGTTTTTT
TRBD1 | TRBJ2-2 | TRBV7-2 | once | CASSYKTGSMGGELFF | TGTGCCAGCAGCTATAAGACAGGGAGCATGGGCGGGGAGCTGTTTTTT
TRBD1 | TRBJ1-2 | TRBV4-1 | NA | CASSQGQGATGYTF | TGCGCCAGCAGCCAAGGACAGGGGGCGACCGGCTACACCTTC
NA | TRBJ1-1 | TRBV11-3 | NA | CASSLGTIGDTEAFF | TGTGCCAGCAGCTTGGGAACTATAGGGGACACTGAAGCTTTCTTT
TRBD1 | TRBJ1-3 | TRBV18 | NA | CASSPRRGQGAFGNTIYF | TGTGCCAGCTCACCGCGGAGGGGACAGGGGGCGTTTGGAAACACCATATATTTT
NA | TRBJ1-6 | TRBV2 | NA | CASCGGQMGSPLHF | TGTGCCAGCTGTGGCGGACAAATGGGTTCACCCCTCCACTTT
NA | TRBJ1-3 | TRBV11-2 | NA | CASSPGVGNTIYF | TGTGCCAGCAGCCCAGGCGTGGGCAACACCATATATTTT